The sequence of this T cell receptor beta chain was determined in a study of CD8+ T cells in alopecia areata. Germline CDR1 is SSHAT and CDR2 is FNYEAQ (reference sequence). The J segment lost 10 bases and the V segment lost 5 bases, leaving 10 bases of the junction unmatched. The CDR3 totals 14 residues. Documented treatment: oral pan-JAK inhibitor, 5-10 mg twice daily. TCR sequencing used cDNA made by reverse transcription of extracted RNA. The repertoire was sequenced with immunoSEQ multiplex PCR; TCRdb's copy has only in-frame clones and lacks some. Here the sample spans 95,000 to 100,000 clones, 50% to 75% being singletons.

The rearrangement uses TRBV7-7 and TRBJ2-7, with 11 bases fitting TRBD2. The material was CD8+ T cells sorted from blood, obtained at week 4, from a patient treated with tofacitinib. The TCR comes from a human donor with alopecia areata. The CDR3 region is CASSPTSGTGEQYF. DNA of the CDR3: TGTGCCAGCAGCCCGACTAGCGGGACGGGAGAACAGTACTTC.